This is a list of T cell receptor beta chains from one sample in a study of T-cell memory formation after mild COVID-19. TCRdb re-called the 5' RACE reads with MiXCR, one entry per CDR3 protein. Among fewer than 150,000 distinct CDR3 sequences listed, about 14% were seen once. The specimen sequenced was PBMCs or a T cell subset sorted from them (not recorded which). The receptor set was obtained from an adult woman who had mild COVID-19 (a few samples of this study predate the infection). Cell type and time point are not known. Both conserved end residues are part of each CDR3. A D gene is named only where the DNA matches it firmly. Where a row states a size, it is once, few, many or the class of an expanded clone; other rows omit it.

j_gene: TRBJ1-2; d_gene: -; abundance: few; v_gene: TRBV12-3/TRBV12-4; len: 15; CDR3nt: TGTGCCAGCAGCCCCTTCCGTTGGGGGGCTGAGGGCTACACCTTC; CDR3aa: CASSPFRWGAEGYTF
j_gene: TRBJ2-7; d_gene: TRBD2; abundance: -; v_gene: TRBV9; len: 13; CDR3nt: TGTGCCAGCAGCACTAGCGGGCCAGACGAGCAGTACTTC; CDR3aa: CASSTSGPDEQYF
j_gene: TRBJ2-7; d_gene: TRBD1; abundance: -; v_gene: TRBV7-9; len: 14; CDR3nt: TGTGCCAGCAGCGCGACAGGGACCTCCTACGAGCAGTACTTC; CDR3aa: CASSATGTSYEQYF
j_gene: TRBJ2-2; d_gene: TRBD2; abundance: -; v_gene: TRBV5-5; len: 15; CDR3nt: TGTGCCAGCAGCGGCGGGAGAGGTCCGGCCGGGGAGCTGTTTTTT; CDR3aa: CASSGGRGPAGELFF
j_gene: TRBJ2-1; d_gene: -; abundance: few; v_gene: TRBV12-3/TRBV12-4; len: 17; CDR3nt: TGTGCCAGCAGTCCTGAGCGTGGAGGGGTGCCCTACAATGAGCAGTTCTTC; CDR3aa: CASSPERGGVPYNEQFF
j_gene: TRBJ2-4; d_gene: -; abundance: many; v_gene: TRBV7-2; len: 13; CDR3nt: TGTGCCTCCACCCCGACTAGATTGGGCATTCAGTACTTC; CDR3aa: CASTPTRLGIQYF
j_gene: TRBJ1-1; d_gene: -; abundance: few; v_gene: TRBV20-1; len: 10; CDR3nt: TGCAGTGCTTGGTCGGGGTTAGCTTTCTTT; CDR3aa: CSAWSGLAFF
j_gene: TRBJ2-3; d_gene: -; abundance: few; v_gene: TRBV18; len: 13; CDR3nt: TGTGCCAGCTCACCAGGGGGTTCCGATACGCAGTATTTT; CDR3aa: CASSPGGSDTQYF
j_gene: TRBJ2-1; d_gene: TRBD2; abundance: few; v_gene: TRBV7-9; len: 15; CDR3nt: TGTGCCAGCAGCTTAGGACTAGCGGACGACAATGAGCAGTTCTTC; CDR3aa: CASSLGLADDNEQFF
j_gene: TRBJ2-7; d_gene: -; abundance: -; v_gene: TRBV7-9; len: 15; CDR3nt: TGTGCCAGCAGCCAGCCAGGGGTTTTGGGTTGGGAGCAGTACTTC; CDR3aa: CASSQPGVLGWEQYF
j_gene: TRBJ1-4; d_gene: -; abundance: -; v_gene: TRBV15; len: 13; CDR3nt: TGTGCCACCAGCAGCAGGGTTAGGGAAAAACTGTTTTTT; CDR3aa: CATSSRVREKLFF
j_gene: TRBJ2-7; d_gene: -; abundance: -; v_gene: TRBV7-2; len: 15; CDR3nt: TGTGCCAGCACCCCAGGCGGGGGCGCGCCCTACGAGCAGTACTTC; CDR3aa: CASTPGGGAPYEQYF
j_gene: TRBJ2-1; d_gene: TRBD2; abundance: -; v_gene: TRBV6-5; len: 14; CDR3nt: TGTGCCAGCAGTTACTCGGCGGGGGGGCTGGAGCAGTTCTTC; CDR3aa: CASSYSAGGLEQFF
j_gene: TRBJ2-7; d_gene: -; abundance: -; v_gene: TRBV9; len: 14; CDR3nt: TGTGCCAGCAGCGTAGCAGGGAATCCCTACGAGCAGTACTTC; CDR3aa: CASSVAGNPYEQYF
j_gene: TRBJ2-3; d_gene: TRBD2; abundance: -; v_gene: TRBV13; len: 19; CDR3nt: TGTGCCAGCAGCTTAGGCCCGGGACTAGCGGGAGTTTATACAGATACGCAGTATTTT; CDR3aa: CASSLGPGLAGVYTDTQYF
j_gene: TRBJ2-1; d_gene: -; abundance: -; v_gene: TRBV30; len: 16; CDR3nt: TGTGCCTGGACCATACCACAGGAGATTGCGTACAATGAGCAGTTCTTC; CDR3aa: CAWTIPQEIAYNEQFF
j_gene: TRBJ1-1; d_gene: -; abundance: few; v_gene: TRBV14; len: 15; CDR3nt: TGTGCCAGCAGCCTTAAAGGCCGGATGAACACTGAAGCTTTCTTT; CDR3aa: CASSLKGRMNTEAFF
j_gene: TRBJ2-7; d_gene: TRBD1; abundance: many; v_gene: TRBV29-1; len: 13; CDR3nt: TGCAGCGTTGTGGGACAGAAAACCCTCGAGCAGTACTTC; CDR3aa: CSVVGQKTLEQYF
j_gene: TRBJ2-5; d_gene: -; abundance: few; v_gene: TRBV5-1; len: 13; CDR3nt: TGCGCCAGCAGCTTGGTGGTCCCAGAGACCCAGTACTTC; CDR3aa: CASSLVVPETQYF
j_gene: TRBJ2-1; d_gene: TRBD2; abundance: -; v_gene: TRBV11-2; len: 16; CDR3nt: TGTGCCAGCAGCTTAAGGACTAGCGGGGGCTACAATGAGCAGTTCTTC; CDR3aa: CASSLRTSGGYNEQFF
j_gene: TRBJ1-5; d_gene: TRBD1; abundance: -; v_gene: TRBV4-3; len: 17; CDR3nt: TGCGCCAGCAGCCAAGATTCAGGGGGCGCCGGCAATCAGCCCCAGCATTTT; CDR3aa: CASSQDSGGAGNQPQHF
j_gene: TRBJ1-5; d_gene: -; abundance: few; v_gene: TRBV11-2; len: 12; CDR3nt: TGTGCCAGCAGCTCCGGCACCCGGCCCCAGCATTTT; CDR3aa: CASSSGTRPQHF
j_gene: TRBJ2-1; d_gene: TRBD2; abundance: few; v_gene: TRBV7-3; len: 17; CDR3nt: TGTGCCAGCAGCTTAATTGTGTGGGGGGAGGGATACAATGAGCAGTTCTTC; CDR3aa: CASSLIVWGEGYNEQFF
j_gene: TRBJ2-1; d_gene: TRBD2; abundance: few; v_gene: TRBV7-9; len: 15; CDR3nt: TGTGCCAGCAGCTTAGCGGGAGGGCCAGCCGATGAGCAGTTCTTC; CDR3aa: CASSLAGGPADEQFF
j_gene: TRBJ2-7; d_gene: TRBD1; abundance: -; v_gene: TRBV5-1; len: 13; CDR3nt: TGCGCCAGCAGCTTAGCGACAGGGGGCGAGCAGTACTTC; CDR3aa: CASSLATGGEQYF
j_gene: TRBJ2-1; d_gene: TRBD1; abundance: -; v_gene: TRBV24-1; len: 13; CDR3nt: TGTGCCACCGAAGGACAGGGGCGGAATGAGCAGTTCTTC; CDR3aa: CATEGQGRNEQFF
j_gene: TRBJ2-3; d_gene: -; abundance: few; v_gene: TRBV7-3; len: 16; CDR3nt: TGTGCCAGCAGCTTAGTCATGGGGGTGAGCACAGATACGCAGTATTTT; CDR3aa: CASSLVMGVSTDTQYF
j_gene: TRBJ2-2; d_gene: TRBD1; abundance: few; v_gene: TRBV7-9; len: 16; CDR3nt: TGTGCCAGCAGCTCACCCCAGGGGGCGTGGACCGGGGAGCTGTTTTTT; CDR3aa: CASSSPQGAWTGELFF